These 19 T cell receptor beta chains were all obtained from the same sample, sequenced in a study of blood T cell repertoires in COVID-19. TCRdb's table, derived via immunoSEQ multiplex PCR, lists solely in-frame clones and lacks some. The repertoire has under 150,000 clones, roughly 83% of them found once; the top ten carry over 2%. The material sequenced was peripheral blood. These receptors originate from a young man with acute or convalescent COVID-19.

The CDR3 nucleotides read TGTGCCAGCAGTCCCTGGACAGGGGGCATCGGGGAGCTGTTTTTT. Translated, it gives CASSPWTGGIGELFF. V and J are TRBV6-5 and TRBJ2-2; 11 nucleotides match TRBD1. V was clipped by 5 bases and J by 7 bases; unmatched bases: 6. In germline, CDR1 is MNHEY, CDR2 SVGAGI. The CDR3 sequence is 15 residues long.

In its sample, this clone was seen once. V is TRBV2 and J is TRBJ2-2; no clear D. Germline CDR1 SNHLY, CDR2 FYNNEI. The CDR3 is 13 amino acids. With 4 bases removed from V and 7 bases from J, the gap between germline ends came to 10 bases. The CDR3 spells CASSVEPRGELFF. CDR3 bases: TGTGCCAGCAGTGTTGAGCCCCGCGGGGAGCTGTTTTTT.

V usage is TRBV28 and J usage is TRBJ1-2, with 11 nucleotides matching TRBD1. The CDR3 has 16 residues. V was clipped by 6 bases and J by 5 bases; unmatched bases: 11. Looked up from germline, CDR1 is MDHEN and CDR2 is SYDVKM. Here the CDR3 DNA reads TGTGCCAGCAGCCCACCCGGGACAGGGGGAGAATATGGCTACACCTTC. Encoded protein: CASSPPGTGGEYGYTF.

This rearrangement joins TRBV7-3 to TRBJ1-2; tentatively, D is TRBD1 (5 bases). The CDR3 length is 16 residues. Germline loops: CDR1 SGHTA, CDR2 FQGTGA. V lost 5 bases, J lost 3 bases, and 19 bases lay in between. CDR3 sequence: CASSPSGARGYYGYTF. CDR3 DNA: TGTGCCAGCAGCCCCTCCGGGGCGCGGGGGTACTATGGCTACACCTTC.

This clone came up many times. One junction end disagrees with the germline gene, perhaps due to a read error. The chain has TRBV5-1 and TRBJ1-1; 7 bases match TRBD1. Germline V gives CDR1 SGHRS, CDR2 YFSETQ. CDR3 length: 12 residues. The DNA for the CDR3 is TGCGCCAGCAGCCCGGATAGACAGGGATTTGTCTTT. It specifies CASSPDRQGFVF.

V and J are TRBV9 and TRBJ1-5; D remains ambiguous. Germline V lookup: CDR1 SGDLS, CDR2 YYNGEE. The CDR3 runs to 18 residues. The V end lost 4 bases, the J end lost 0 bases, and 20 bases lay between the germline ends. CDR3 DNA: TGTGCCAGCAGCCCGTCCCGGAAGGGCGGGGATAGCAATCAGCCCCAGCATTTT. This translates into CASSPSRKGGDSNQPQHF.

This CDR3 reads CASRPDSYNSPLHF. In nucleotides, the CDR3 is TGTGCCAGCAGACCGGACAGTTATAATTCACCCCTCCACTTT. V usage is TRBV2 and J usage is TRBJ1-6; tentatively, D is TRBD1 (6 bases). This CDR3 has 14 amino acids. Germline V CDR1 and CDR2: SNHLY, FYNNEI. The ends were cut back, 6 bases at V and 4 bases at J, with 10 bases in the middle.

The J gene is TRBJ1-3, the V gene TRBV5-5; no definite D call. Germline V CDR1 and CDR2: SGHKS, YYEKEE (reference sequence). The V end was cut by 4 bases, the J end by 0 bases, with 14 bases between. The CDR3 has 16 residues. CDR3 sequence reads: CASSREGFSSGNTIYF. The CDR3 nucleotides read TGTGCCAGCAGCCGCGAGGGTTTCAGCTCTGGAAACACCATATATTTT.

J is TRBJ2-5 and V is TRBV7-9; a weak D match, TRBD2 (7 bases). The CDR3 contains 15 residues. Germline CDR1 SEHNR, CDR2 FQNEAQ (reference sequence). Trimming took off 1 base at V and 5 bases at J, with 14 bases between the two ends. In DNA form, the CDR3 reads TGTGCCAGCAGCTTAGGAGGGCGGGGGCTCGAGACCCAGTACTTC. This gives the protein CASSLGGRGLETQYF.

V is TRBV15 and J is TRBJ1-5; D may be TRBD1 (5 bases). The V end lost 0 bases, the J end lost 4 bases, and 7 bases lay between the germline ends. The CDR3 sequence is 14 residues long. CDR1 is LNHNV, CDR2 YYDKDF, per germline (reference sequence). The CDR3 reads CATSRDRVNQPQHF. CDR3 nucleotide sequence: TGTGCCACCAGCAGAGACAGGGTAAATCAGCCCCAGCATTTT.

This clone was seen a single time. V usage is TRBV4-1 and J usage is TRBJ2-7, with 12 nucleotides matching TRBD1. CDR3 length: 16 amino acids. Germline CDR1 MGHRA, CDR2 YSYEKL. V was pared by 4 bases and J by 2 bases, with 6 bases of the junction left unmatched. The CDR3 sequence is CASSPSGTGGPYEQYF. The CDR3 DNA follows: TGCGCCAGCAGCCCATCGGGGACAGGGGGCCCCTACGAGCAGTACTTC.

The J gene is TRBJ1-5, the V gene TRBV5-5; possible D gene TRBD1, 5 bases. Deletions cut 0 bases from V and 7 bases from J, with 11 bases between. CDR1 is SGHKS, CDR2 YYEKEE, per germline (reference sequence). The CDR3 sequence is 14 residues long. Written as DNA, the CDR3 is TGTGCCAGCAGCTTGGATAGTCAGGGACAGCCCCAGCATTTT. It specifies CASSLDSQGQPQHF.

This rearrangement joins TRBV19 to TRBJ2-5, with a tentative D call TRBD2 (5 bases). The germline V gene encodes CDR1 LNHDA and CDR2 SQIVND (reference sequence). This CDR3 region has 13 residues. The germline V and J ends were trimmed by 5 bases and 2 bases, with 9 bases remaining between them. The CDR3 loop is CASSLQRQETQYF. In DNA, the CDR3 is TGTGCCAGTAGTCTTCAGCGGCAAGAGACCCAGTACTTC.

The DNA for the CDR3 is TGTGCCAGCAGCTCCAGACAGGGGGCAAATGAGCAGTTCTTC. This gives the protein CASSSRQGANEQFF. The chain carries TRBV7-9 and TRBJ2-1, with 10 bases that match TRBD1. The CDR3 runs to 14 residues. The germline gives CDR1 SEHNR, CDR2 FQNEAQ (reference sequence). The V and J ends lost 4 bases and 7 bases, in that order; junction bases with no gene match: 4.

The CDR3 coding sequence is TGTGCCAGCAGCTCCCGTTTGGGACAGCCCTATGGCTACACCTTC. Protein: CASSSRLGQPYGYTF. The rearrangement joins TRBV5-4 to TRBJ1-2; 7 nucleotides align to TRBD1. Germline V lookup: CDR1 SGHNT, CDR2 YYREEE (reference sequence). CDR3 length equals 15 residues. Trimming removed 3 bases from V and 4 bases from J; junction bases left unmatched: 9.

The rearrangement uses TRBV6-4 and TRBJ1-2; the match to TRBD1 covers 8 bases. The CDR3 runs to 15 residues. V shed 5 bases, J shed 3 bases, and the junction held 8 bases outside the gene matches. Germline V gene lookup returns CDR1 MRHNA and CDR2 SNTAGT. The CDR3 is CASSPKNRGDYGYTF. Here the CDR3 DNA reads TGTGCCAGCAGTCCCAAAAACAGGGGGGACTATGGCTACACCTTC.

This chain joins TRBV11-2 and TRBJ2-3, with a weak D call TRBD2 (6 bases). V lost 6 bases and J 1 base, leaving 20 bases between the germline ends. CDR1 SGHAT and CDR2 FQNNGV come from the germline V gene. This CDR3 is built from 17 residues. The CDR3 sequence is CASSPLPQWGGTDTQYF. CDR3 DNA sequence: TGTGCCAGCAGTCCCCTCCCCCAGTGGGGGGGCACAGATACGCAGTATTTT.

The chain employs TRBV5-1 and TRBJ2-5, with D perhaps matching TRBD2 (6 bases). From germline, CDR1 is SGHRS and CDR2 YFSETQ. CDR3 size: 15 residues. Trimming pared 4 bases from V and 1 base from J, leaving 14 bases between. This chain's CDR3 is CASSIYRELQETQYF. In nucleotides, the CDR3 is TGCGCCAGCAGCATTTACCGGGAGCTCCAAGAGACCCAGTACTTC.

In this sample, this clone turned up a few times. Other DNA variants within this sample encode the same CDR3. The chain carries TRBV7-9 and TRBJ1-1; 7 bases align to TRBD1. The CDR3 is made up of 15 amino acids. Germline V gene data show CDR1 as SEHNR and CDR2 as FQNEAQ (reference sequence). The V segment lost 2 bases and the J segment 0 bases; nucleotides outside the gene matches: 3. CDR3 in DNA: TGTGCCAGCAGCTTACCGGGACAGCTGAACACTGAAGCTTTCTTT. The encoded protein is CASSLPGQLNTEAFF.